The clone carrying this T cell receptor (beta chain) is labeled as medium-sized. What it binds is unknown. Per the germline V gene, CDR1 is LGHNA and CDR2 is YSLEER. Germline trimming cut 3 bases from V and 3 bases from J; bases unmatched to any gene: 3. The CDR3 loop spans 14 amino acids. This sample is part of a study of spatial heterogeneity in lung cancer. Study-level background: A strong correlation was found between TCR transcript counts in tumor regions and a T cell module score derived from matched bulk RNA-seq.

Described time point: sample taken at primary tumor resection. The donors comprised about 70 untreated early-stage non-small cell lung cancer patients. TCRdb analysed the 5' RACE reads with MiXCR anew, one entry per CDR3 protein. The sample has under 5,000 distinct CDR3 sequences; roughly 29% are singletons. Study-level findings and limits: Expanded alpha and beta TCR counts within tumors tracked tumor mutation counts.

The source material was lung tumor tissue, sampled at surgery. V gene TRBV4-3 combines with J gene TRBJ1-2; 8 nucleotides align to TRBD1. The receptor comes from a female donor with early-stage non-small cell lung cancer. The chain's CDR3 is CASSQTGDHYGYTF. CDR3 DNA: TGCGCCAGCAGCCAGACAGGGGATCACTATGGCTACACCTTC.